Detailed here is one T cell receptor beta chain. The antigen it binds to is not known. Base quality data are lacking; no much larger clone is found one base away. This specimen comes from a study of Graves' ophthalmopathy and Graves' hyperthyroidism (dated by TCRdb to 2016 to 2019). Describing the broader study: Stable hyperthyroidism was defined as no progression to ophthalmopathy within 18 months of follow-up. To tell Graves' ophthalmopathy apart from Graves' hyperthyroidism, and to predict which patients would progress to ophthalmopathy, the study relied on TCR beta repertoire signatures. In total, under 150 blood samples were TCR-sequenced: 43 ophthalmopathy, 80 or so hyperthyroidism and approximately 17 hyperthyroidism-to-ophthalmopathy patients. To explore V-J signatures that separate ophthalmopathy from hyperthyroidism, a discovery set of around 97 patients was enrolled, consisting of about 45 with ophthalmopathy and about 60 with stable hyperthyroidism. An independent validation cohort comprised some 19 hyperthyroidism patients and over 15 patients who later progressed from hyperthyroidism to ophthalmopathy. In five or six hyperthyroidism patients, the T-cell repertoire of thyroid tissue was compared with the T-cell repertoire of blood. Following sample collection, hyperthyroidism patients were given methimazole at a starting dose of 30 mg daily, and ophthalmopathy patients were given high-dose intravenous methylprednisolone. Study-wide findings and limitations: In validation, the model predicted ophthalmopathy progression with about 70% sensitivity and roughly 72% specificity; 12 predicted patients were CT-confirmed with GO in a median of 6.5 months. Ophthalmopathy was separated from stable hyperthyroidism by the 13-signature model with more than 85% sensitivity and less than 82% specificity in cross-validation and with 80%/75% in the test set. Among expanded thyroid clonotypes with frequency above 0.001, most also showed up in blood, which suggests that blood repertoires may reflect the thyroid immune response. No statistical method was used to set the sample size in advance, and the investigators knew which group each participant was assigned to.

From its cysteine to its phenylalanine, the CDR3 spans 14 amino acids. The DNA shown is the 42-base CDR3, in frame from base 1. V and J are trimmed by 5 bases and 1 base, and the gene matches miss 3 bases of the junction. From the germline V gene, CDR1 is KGHDR and CDR2 is SFDVKD. Hyperthyroidism patients were newly diagnosed, were aged 18 to 65 years, and had a disease duration under 2 months. Patients with other autoimmune diseases, uncontrolled infections, pregnancy or lactation were excluded. Clinical symptoms, serum thyroxine, TRAb, thyroid ultrasound and orbital computed tomography were used for diagnosis. Total RNA was extracted with Trizol reagent and quality-checked on an Agilent 2100 Bioanalyzer. TCR beta CDR3 regions were amplified from RNA transcripts for repertoire sequencing. The first round was an RT-PCR using HTBI primers with the Qiagen OneStep RT-PCR kit, and this first round was followed by a second-round multiplex PCR, then size selection and purification. The libraries underwent paired-end sequencing with 100 bp reads on an Illumina HiSeq2000. In the paper's pipeline: Reads were processed with SOAPnuke, discarding reads with adapters, uncalled bases, mean Phred below 15, or no exact constant-primer or identifier match. COPE v1.2.5 was used to merge the high-quality paired reads. Clonotypes were defined as unique nucleotide sequences and were aligned to IMGT TRB V, D and J references using MiTCR v1.1. Analysis was restricted to V-J combinations with a frequency above 0.0001, which covered just over 98% of repertoires. A TCR clonal expansion and chaos score per V-J combination was defined as the ratio of F50 clonal expansion to chaos observed in the TCRdist matrix. Welch's t-statistics and random forest were used to reduce the features to roughly 14 V-J combinations, which were then used as input to a naive Bayes classifier. The Morisita-Horn index was used to measure how similar the thyroid and blood repertoires were. TCRdb cleaned the public reads at Q25 with fastp, built clones with MiXCR and kept in-frame beta chains. Rows with one shared CDR3 protein collapse into an entry with the most common genes and DNA. The V and J calls reflect TCRdb's pipeline rather than the authors' work. Here the sample has about 1.2 million distinct CDR3 sequences; 36% occur a single time. Jointly, the top ten make up approximately 10% of the sample.

Sequenced input: peripheral blood or thyroid tissue (not recorded which). This sequence originates from an adult man with Graves' hyperthyroidism. The chain joins TRBV24-1 to TRBJ1-2, and TRBD1 matches 7 of the central bases. The CDR3 has the sequence CATSGGQNNYGYTF. At the DNA level, the sequence is TGTGCCACCAGTGGGGGACAGAATAACTATGGCTACACCTTC.